The 9 T cell receptor beta chains reported below all come from one sample, sequenced in a study of cytomegalovirus exposure and HLA in healthy donors. Researchers ran the PCR with 60 Vbeta and 13 Jbeta primers. Clones were read by immunoSEQ multiplex PCR, and TCRdb kept only the in-frame ones, dropping some. In the table there are 100,000 to 120,000 clones, approximately 86% of which are singletons. The sequenced sample was PBMCs. The receptors were gathered from a man in his forties in good health and CMV-seronegative.

V and J are TRBV28 and TRBJ2-6, with a possible D match to TRBD1 (5 bases). The germline V gene encodes CDR1 MDHEN and CDR2 SYDVKM. Trimming shortened V by 8 bases and J by 4 bases, and 9 bases separated the two germline ends. This CDR3 region has 13 residues. CDR3 sequence: CASAGPGANVLTF. CDR3 sequence (DNA): TGTGCCAGCGCAGGGCCCGGGGCCAACGTCCTGACTTTC.

This sequence joins TRBV19 and TRBJ1-2; 7 bases match TRBD1. The V and J ends lost 10 bases and 7 bases, in that order; junction bases with no gene match: 12. The germline V gene encodes CDR1 LNHDA and CDR2 SQIVND (reference sequence). CDR3 size: 13 residues. CDR3 in DNA: TGTGCCACCCAGACAGGGCAATCGGGTGGCTACACCTTC. Its translation: CATQTGQSGGYTF.

The chain links TRBV5-1 to TRBJ2-7, with a weak D call TRBD1 (7 bases). Between the trimmed V and J ends, which lost 3 bases and 2 bases, there was a span of 18 bases. This CDR3 is 16 amino acids long. Germline lookup yields CDR1 SGHRS and CDR2 YFSETQ. The CDR3 spells CASSSAGGLGAYEQYF. The CDR3 bases are TGCGCCAGCAGCTCAGCAGGGGGACTTGGAGCCTACGAGCAGTACTTC. Combining the CDR3 with reference TRBV5-1 and TRBJ2-7 gives the whole variable domain KAGVTQTPRYLIKTRGQQVTLSCSPISGHRSVSWYQQTPGQGLQFLFEYFSETQRNKGNFPGRFSGRQFSNSRSEMNVSTLELGDSALYLCASSSAGGLGAYEQYFGPGTRLTVT.

This chain uses TRBV30 with TRBJ2-7; TRBD1 aligns across 7 bases. With 1 base clipped from V and 8 bases from J, the junction kept 8 bases outside the gene matches. Germline V gives CDR1 GTSNPN, CDR2 SVGIG (reference sequence). This CDR3 spans 13 amino acids. CDR3 nucleotides: TGTGCCTGGAGTGAATCTAGGGGGCTCAAGCAGTACTTC. It is translated as CAWSESRGLKQYF.

Turning to this clone: The same CDR3 also results from other DNA sequences found in this sample. The chain carries TRBV28 and TRBJ1-1; no definite D call. This CDR3 is built from 11 residues. V was cut by 6 bases and J by 2 bases, with 4 bases left in between. Per the germline V gene, CDR1 is MDHEN and CDR2 is SYDVKM. CDR3 coding DNA: TGTGCCAGCAGACTCAACACTGAAGCTTTCTTT. Its protein product is CASRLNTEAFF. The full variable domain, in which reference TRBV28 and TRBJ1-1 provide the parts outside the CDR3, is DVKVTQSSRYLVKRTGEKVFLECVQDMDHENMFWYRQDPGLGLRLIYFSYDVKMKEKGDIPEGYSVSREKKERFSLILESASTNQTSMYLCASRLNTEAFFGQGTRLTVV.

The CDR3 DNA reads as TGTGCCAGCAGTTACGGGAGGAGTCGGTACACCGGGGAGCTGTTTTTT. Translated, it gives CASSYGRSRYTGELFF. The chain uses TRBV6-6 and TRBJ2-2; maybe TRBD2 (6 bases). From germline, CDR1 is MNHNY and CDR2 SVGAGI (reference sequence). The CDR3 spans 16 residues. Trimming took off 2 bases at V and 3 bases at J, with 13 bases between the two ends.

Of note for this clone: A read error may produce the germline difference seen at one junction end. The CDR3 coding sequence is TGTGTCAGCAGTTTCTCAGTAGGTGACAGGGATGGTGAAAAACTGTTTTTT. Translated: CVSSFSVGDRDGEKLFF. The chain employs TRBV28 and TRBJ1-4; 7 nucleotides agree with TRBD1. The V gene's germline CDR1 is MDHEN and CDR2 SYDVKM. The length of the CDR3 is 17 residues.

This rearrangement joins TRBV4-2 to TRBJ1-4, with 7 bases identical to TRBD1. This CDR3 is built from 18 residues. The trim removed 0 bases at V and 0 bases at J, leaving 7 bases unmatched. CDR1 LGHNA and CDR2 YNFKEQ come from the germline V gene. The CDR3 region is CASSQDYRGGATNEKLFF. CDR3 nucleotides: TGTGCCAGCAGCCAAGATTACAGGGGTGGGGCAACTAATGAAAAACTGTTTTTT.

The J gene is TRBJ2-3, the V gene TRBV6-1; possibly TRBD2 for D (5 bases). This CDR3 is 15 amino acids long. CDR1 MNHNS and CDR2 SASEGT come from the germline V gene. The V end was cut by 8 bases, the J end by 0 bases, with 15 bases between. Here the CDR3 DNA reads TGTGCCAGCTCGAGGGCCAGAACTAGCACAGATACGCAGTATTTT. It specifies CASSRARTSTDTQYF.